This T cell receptor (beta chain) was recovered during a study of OX40 agonist ivuxolimab in advanced cancers. As to this clone: Its antigen is undetermined.

Anyone with autoimmune disease history or systemic immunosuppression was excluded. General study points: Clones of CD4+ and CD8+ blood T cells grew by week 6 at doses of 0.1 to 3.0 mg/kg. On average, CD8+ T cells showed a greater number of expanded clones than CD4+. Normalized T-cell clonal expansion was also low in a subset of nonresponders.

Per germline, CDR1 MNHEY and CDR2 SMNVEV (reference sequence). V was trimmed by 0 bases and J by 4 bases, leaving 10 bases between them. This CDR3 has 14 amino acids. Data came from immunoSEQ multiplex PCR; TCRdb stores just in-frame clones and leaves some out. Of some 62,000 clones listed, about 91% are singletons. The chain employs TRBV27 and TRBJ2-7, with no clear D. This specimen consisted of CD4+ or CD8+ T cells sorted from blood, obtained in a trial of the OX40 agonist ivuxolimab. The source of this sequence is an adult with an advanced solid tumor such as melanoma, head and neck, liver or kidney cancer. The CDR3 region has the DNA TGTGCCAGCAGTTTATCGAATATCGGTTACGAGCAGTACTTC. It translates to CASSLSNIGYEQYF.